This TCR beta chain was sequenced in a study of blood T cell repertoires in COVID-19 (dated by TCRdb to the early 2020s). Some background on the complete study: Collaborator samples came from the United States, Italy and Spain and covered acute and convalescent phases of COVID-19. The prospective study material was composed of cDNA or gDNA derived from T cells, B-cell-depleted T cells, or PBMCs. Deeply sampled blood TCRbeta repertoires from subjects exposed to, actively infected with, or recovered from COVID-19 were included in the dataset. The repertoires were released in a freely available public database meant as a resource for research on the immune response to SARS-CoV-2. Samples were obtained from the ongoing ImmuneRACE study (first 160 participants) and from 1,200 or so subjects provided by 6 global collaborators. A de-identified subject ID, COVID-19 status, age in years and sex were almost always included in the sample metadata. Where available, HLA class I and class II types were obtained from metadata supplied by the sample provider rather than from assay-based typing. Paper-wide results and their limitations: The amount of clinical and demographic metadata varied by source and participant and was provided uncurated.

As to this clone: The antigen this receptor binds is unknown. No base quality values were provided; no much bigger clone lies one nucleotide off.

TCRbeta CDR3 regions were amplified from genomic DNA using the immunoSEQ Assay, a bias-controlled multiplex PCR. From the authors' description of their analysis: The number of nucleated cells in each sample was estimated by amplification of reference gene primers within the assay. To quantify the absolute abundance of each unique TCRbeta CDR3 rearrangement, sequence reads were collapsed and filtered. For each sample, productive Simpson clonality was calculated by taking the square root of Simpson's diversity index across productive rearrangements. What TCRdb holds here is the immuneACCESS table cut down to in-frame rearrangements. Part of the clones is not present; checked against another copy, under half of the missing clones reflect an unresolved V gene, and the others are unexplained. V, J and clone size are taken as reported in that table, and D and trimming were inferred from the DNA itself. Across this sample there are approximately 58,000 clones, with 90% seen only once. The ten biggest clones cover 2.5% to 3.5% of the sample.

Whole blood was collected in K2EDTA tubes by collaborating institutions according to the institutions' own protocols. For TCRbeta analysis, collaborator samples were shipped as frozen whole blood, as isolated PBMCs, or as DNA extracted from either sample type. The germline V gene specifies MRHNA as CDR1 and SNTAGT as CDR2. At the junction V is shortened by 3 bases and J by 2 bases; bases outside the gene matches: 14. From cysteine to phenylalanine, the CDR3 is 19 amino acids long. Only the CDR3 DNA is retained, 57 bases long and in frame from the first base. The material sequenced was peripheral blood. The chain joins TRBV6-4 to TRBJ2-2, and TRBD2 matches 8 of the central bases. This clonotype was sampled from a human donor in a cohort sampled during active COVID-19. DNA sequence: TGTGCCAGCAGTGAGTTTCCTGGCAAACTAGCGGTAAACACCGGGGAGCTGTTTTTT. Translated, this gives CASSEFPGKLAVNTGELFF.